A selection of T cell receptor beta chains follows, all from one sample in a study of blood T cell repertoires in COVID-19. This table comes from immunoSEQ multiplex PCR, and its TCRdb copy is limited to in-frame clones, with some not included. In the table there are 15,000 to 20,000 clones, approximately 85% of which are singletons. The sample consisted of peripheral blood. The origin of the receptors is a man aged 80 or over with active COVID-19. Both conserved end residues are part of each CDR3. Each record gives: D gene, V gene, J gene, clone size, CDR3 DNA, CDR3 protein. A D gene is named only where the DNA matches it firmly. Expanded clones get a size class; other rows say once, few or many, or leave the size out.

>NA|TRBV25-1|TRBJ2-3|NA
TGTGCCACTGGGAGGGAAACAGGGAGCACAGATACGCAGTATTTT
CATGRETGSTDTQYF
>NA|TRBV19|TRBJ1-1|NA
TGTGCCAGTAGTAACCGGGGGGCAGGGATGAACACTGAAGCTTTCTTT
CASSNRGAGMNTEAFF
>NA|TRBV7-2|TRBJ2-1|NA
TGTGCCAGCAGGGAGGGGCTAGCACCAGTGGATGAGCAGTTCTTC
CASREGLAPVDEQFF
>TRBD1|TRBV9|TRBJ2-7|NA
TGTGCCAGCAGCTTTACTCAGACAGGGAGAGAGCAGTACTTC
CASSFTQTGREQYF
>NA|TRBV7-9|TRBJ2-2|NA
TGTGCCAGCAGCTTAGGGGCAGGGTTTGCCGGGGAGCTGTTTTTT
CASSLGAGFAGELFF
>TRBD2|TRBV28|TRBJ2-5|NA
TGTGCCAGCAGCCCCCTTAGCGGGAGGGCCGGAGAGACCCAGTACTTC
CASSPLSGRAGETQYF
>TRBD2|TRBV10-1|TRBJ2-1|NA
TGCGCCAGCAGTGAGTCGGAGGGTAGCGGGTGGGTTAGCTCCTACAATGAGCAGTTCTTC
CASSESEGSGWVSSYNEQFF
>NA|TRBV28|TRBJ1-2|NA
TGTGCCAGCAGCACGACAGCCTATGGCTACACCTTC
CASSTTAYGYTF
>NA|TRBV29-1|TRBJ2-7|NA
TGCAGCGCTCGGACTACGTACGAGCAGTACTTC
CSARTTYEQYF
>NA|TRBV7-9|TRBJ2-2|once
TGTGCCAGCAGCTTATCTCAGGGAAGGGCCGGGGAGCTGTTTTTT
CASSLSQGRAGELFF
>TRBD1|TRBV2|TRBJ2-2|NA
TGTGCCAGCAGTCCGGGACAGGGAGGATGGACCGGGGAGCTGTTTTTT
CASSPGQGGWTGELFF
>TRBD2|TRBV5-5|TRBJ2-3|NA
TGTGCCAGCAGCTCCGGCCAACCTAGCGGGGCTAGCACAGATACGCAGTATTTT
CASSSGQPSGASTDTQYF